This T cell receptor beta chain was recovered during a study of control samples from healthy donors and cancer patients. A word on this clone: Other DNA sequences in the sample encode the same CDR3.

Assay used: immunoSEQ multiplex PCR; TCRdb lists only in-frame clones, some missing. The sample has 250,000 to 300,000 clones, approximately 80% seen once; the top ten hold approximately 12%. The receptor comes from a woman aged 60-70 years with lung cancer. Source material: PBMCs.

The CDR3 DNA sequence: TGCGCCAGCAGCTTGAGCCCTAATGAAAAACTGTTTTTT. It encodes CASSLSPNEKLFF. J is TRBJ1-4 and V is TRBV5-1; no reliable D call. V was clipped by 1 base and J by 3 bases, with 4 bases between them. The CDR3 length is 13 residues. Germline-derived CDR1 and CDR2 are SGHRS and YFSETQ.